The present TCR beta chain was sequenced within a study of beta chain features in type 1 diabetes. Study as a whole: Taken together, all samples contributed 95 million to 110 million examined sorted cells.

Study observations and caveats: Possibly, sequencing cDNA over-represented cells that had high TCR expression levels. There were fewer insertions and more deletions at the VDJ junctions of type 1 diabetes patients. Shortening of TCRB CDR3s, moderate but significant, appeared in all four CD4+ subsets of Type 1 diabetes patients.

Worth noting for this clone: Its antigen remains unknown.

TCRB transcripts that were expressed got sequenced, as all of the isolated RNA had been reverse transcribed. Clones were read by immunoSEQ multiplex PCR, and TCRdb kept only the in-frame ones, dropping some. The sample yields under 400,000 clones, around an eighth seen once. The germline CDR1 and CDR2 sequences are MNHEY and SMNVEV (reference sequence). The CDR3 has 15 residues. Trimming shortened V by 0 bases and J by 8 bases, and 17 bases separated the two germline ends. What was sequenced was naive CD4+ T cells from blood. This TCR came from a woman aged 18-35 years with type 1 diabetes. The chain recombines TRBV27 with TRBJ2-7; D call uncertain. CDR3 residues: CASSLSRLGFFKQYF. CDR3 in DNA: TGTGCCAGCAGTTTATCGAGGCTAGGCTTTTTCAAGCAGTACTTC.